This T cell receptor (beta chain) was sequenced during a study of blood T cell repertoires in COVID-19. Study-wide background: Nucleic acid was either cDNA or gDNA, and it came from T cells, B-cell-depleted T cells, or PBMCs.

Methods used by the authors: Amplification of reference gene primers was used by the study to estimate nucleated cell counts. Here immunoSEQ multiplex PCR was the method, and the copy in TCRdb shows in-frame clones only, minus some. V and J calls and clone size are those listed in that table; D and trimming were worked out from the DNA. The sample carries around 310,000 clones, under 90% recorded once. Looked up from germline, CDR1 is SGHTA and CDR2 is FQGNSA. Germline trimming cut 1 base from V and 3 bases from J; bases unmatched to any gene: 12. The CDR3 loop spans 18 amino acids. Individuals aged about 18 to 90 years were recruited from 24 US areas. Participants' reported clinical history set cohort assignment.

Source material: PBMCs or T cells enriched from blood (not recorded which). J is TRBJ2-3 and V is TRBV7-2; 8 positions match TRBD2. The receptor was derived from a woman in her 30s who had recovered from COVID-19. CDR3 DNA sequence: TGTGCCAGCAGCTTAGTTGCGCCGGGAGGGACGTTGACAGATACGCAGTATTTT. It encodes CASSLVAPGGTLTDTQYF.